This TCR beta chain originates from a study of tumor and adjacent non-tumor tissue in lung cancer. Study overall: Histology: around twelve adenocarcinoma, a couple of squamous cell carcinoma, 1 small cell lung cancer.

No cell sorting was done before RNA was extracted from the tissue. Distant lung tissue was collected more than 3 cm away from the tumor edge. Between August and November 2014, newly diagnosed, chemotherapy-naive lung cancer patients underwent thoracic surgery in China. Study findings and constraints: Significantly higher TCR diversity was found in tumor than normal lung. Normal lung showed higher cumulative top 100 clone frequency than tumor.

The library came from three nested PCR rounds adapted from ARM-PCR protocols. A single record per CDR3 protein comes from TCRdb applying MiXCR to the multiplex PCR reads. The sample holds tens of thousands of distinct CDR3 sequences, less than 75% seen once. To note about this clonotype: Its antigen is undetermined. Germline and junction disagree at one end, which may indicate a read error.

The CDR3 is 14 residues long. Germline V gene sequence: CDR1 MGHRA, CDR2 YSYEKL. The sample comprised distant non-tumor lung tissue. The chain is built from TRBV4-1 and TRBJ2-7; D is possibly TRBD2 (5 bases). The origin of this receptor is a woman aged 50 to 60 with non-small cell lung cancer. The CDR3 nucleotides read TGCGCCAGCAACCAAGCCTCTAGCTCCTACGAGCAGTACTTT. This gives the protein CASNQASSSYEQYF.